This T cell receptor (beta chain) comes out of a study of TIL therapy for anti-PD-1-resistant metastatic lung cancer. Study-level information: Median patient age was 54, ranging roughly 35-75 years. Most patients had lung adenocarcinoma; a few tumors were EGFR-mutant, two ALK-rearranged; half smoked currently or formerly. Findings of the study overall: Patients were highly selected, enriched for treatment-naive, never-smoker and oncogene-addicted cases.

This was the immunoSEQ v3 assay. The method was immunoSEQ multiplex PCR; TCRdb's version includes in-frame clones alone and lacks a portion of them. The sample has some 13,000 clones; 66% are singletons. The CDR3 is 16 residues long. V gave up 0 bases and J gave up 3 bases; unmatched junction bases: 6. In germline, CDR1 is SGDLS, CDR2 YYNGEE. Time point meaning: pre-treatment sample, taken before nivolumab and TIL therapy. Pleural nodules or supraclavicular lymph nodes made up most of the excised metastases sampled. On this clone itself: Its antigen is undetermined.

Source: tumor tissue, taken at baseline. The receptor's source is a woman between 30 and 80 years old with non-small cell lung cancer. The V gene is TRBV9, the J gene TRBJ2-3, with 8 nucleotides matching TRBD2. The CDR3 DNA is TGTGCCAGCAGCGTAGCTCCAGCGGGAGAGACAGATACGCAGTATTTT. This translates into CASSVAPAGETDTQYF.